This TCR beta chain was identified in a study of OX40 agonist ivuxolimab in advanced cancers. Study-wide context: Patients achieving partial responses numbered three: one hepatocellular carcinoma case and two cutaneous melanoma cases. Study results and limitations: The 0.1-3.0 mg/kg partial responders had among the lowest clonal expansion. Some patients without response likewise showed low normalized clonal expansion. Researchers did not establish what antigens the expanded peripheral T cells target.

About this clone: Its antigen remains unknown.

Profiling relied on immunoSEQ multiplex PCR, and the TCRdb table lists in-frame clones only, not all of them. The repertoire consists of around 94,000 clones, with 80% to 95% occurring once and the leading ten covering under 4%. This CDR3 is built from 14 residues. Germline lookup yields CDR1 PRHDT and CDR2 FYEKMQ (reference sequence). V was pared by 4 bases and J by 0 bases, with 9 bases between. The sample was CD4+ or CD8+ T cells sorted from blood, taken in a trial of the OX40 agonist ivuxolimab. The sequence was obtained from an adult with an advanced solid tumor such as melanoma, head and neck, liver or kidney cancer. This chain connects TRBV13 to TRBJ2-5, with D possibly TRBD1 on 6 matching bases. As DNA, the CDR3 is TGTGCCAGCAGCTACCGGACAGACCAAGAGACCCAGTACTTC. Translating it yields CASSYRTDQETQYF.